One and the same sample provided the 15 T cell receptor beta chains below, sequenced in a study of T cell responses to AZD1222 COVID-19 vaccine. Here immunoSEQ multiplex PCR was the method, and the copy in TCRdb shows in-frame clones only, minus some. This sample has 210,000 or so clones, with about 93% found just once. Sequencing used peripheral blood, obtained on day 0 of MenACWY control vaccination. The receptor set was obtained from an adult in good health.

The rearrangement uses TRBV29-1 and TRBJ1-2; maybe TRBD1 (6 bases). CDR1 is SQVTM and CDR2 is ANQGSEA in the germline V gene. The CDR3 is made up of 11 amino acids. The V and J ends lost 4 bases and 6 bases respectively, with 9 bases between them. As DNA, the CDR3 is TGCAGCGTTGCCCAGGGGCATGGCTACACCTTC. Translated, it gives CSVAQGHGYTF.

This chain links TRBV11-2 with TRBJ1-1, with D possibly TRBD1 on 5 matching bases. V was trimmed by 4 bases and J by 5 bases, leaving 17 bases between them. Germline loops: CDR1 SGHAT, CDR2 FQNNGV. The CDR3 runs to 15 residues. The CDR3 reads CASSSGFPGETEAFF. CDR3 sequence (DNA): TGTGCCAGCAGCTCAGGGTTCCCCGGAGAGACTGAAGCTTTCTTT.

This clone was picked up a small number of times. The V gene is TRBV19, the J gene TRBJ1-1, with D unresolved. The CDR3 is 14 residues long. Per germline, CDR1 LNHDA and CDR2 SQIVND (reference sequence). Trimming removed 8 bases at V and 6 bases at J, with 19 bases between. The CDR3 sequence is CASLSPVPVAEAFF. The CDR3 nucleotides read TGTGCCAGTTTATCCCCGGTCCCAGTAGCTGAAGCTTTCTTT.

This clone is a singleton in its sample. The chain recombines TRBV3-1 (or the pseudogene TRBV3-2) with TRBJ2-3; possible D gene TRBD1, 6 bases. This CDR3 is built from 16 residues. V lost 0 bases to trimming and J lost 1 base, with 11 bases between them. Germline V CDR1 and CDR2: LGHDT, YNNKEL (reference sequence). In nucleotides, the CDR3 is TGTGCCAGCAGCCAAGATTTGGGGGCAGGCACAGATACGCAGTATTTT. Its translation is CASSQDLGAGTDTQYF.

On this clone: At one end the junction does not follow the germline gene, possibly because of a read error. V gene TRBV7-7 combines with J gene TRBJ2-5; TRBD2 is a possible D gene (6 bases). This CDR3 comprises 14 residues. From germline, CDR1 is SSHAT and CDR2 FNYEAQ (reference sequence). As DNA, the CDR3 is TGTGCTAGCAGTAGCGGACTGTACCAAGAGACCCAGTACTTC. It yields the protein CASSSGLYQETQYF.

The chain uses TRBV6-5 and TRBJ1-4, with D possibly matching TRBD1 (5 bases). From germline, CDR1 is MNHEY and CDR2 SVGAGI. V was cut by 6 bases and J by 5 bases, with 13 bases left in between. The CDR3 consists of 14 residues. CDR3 loop: CASRNRDVNEKLFF. The CDR3 DNA is TGTGCCAGCAGAAACCGGGACGTAAATGAAAAACTGTTTTTT.

The chain is built from TRBV7-2 and TRBJ1-4; tentatively, D is TRBD1 (5 bases). Trimming left V 5 bases short and J 5 bases short, with 18 bases between. Per the germline V gene, CDR1 is SGHTA and CDR2 is FQGNSA. CDR3 length: 16 residues. CDR3 coding DNA: TGTGCCAGCAGCCGCTTAGAGTCAGGGCCAAATGAAAAACTGTTTTTT. This translates into CASSRLESGPNEKLFF.

The chain joins TRBV7-9 to TRBJ1-4; tentative D call: TRBD1 (5 bases). Germline V gene data show CDR1 as SEHNR and CDR2 as FQNEAQ (reference sequence). Trimming shortened V by 4 bases and J by 5 bases, and 14 bases separated the two germline ends. The CDR3 contains 15 residues. CDR3 coding DNA: TGTGCCAGCAGCTCGACCGGGACTGGGAATGAAAAACTGTTTTTT. Protein product: CASSSTGTGNEKLFF.

This clone came up once. This chain links TRBV5-5 with TRBJ1-5; D uncertain. V was clipped by 1 base and J by 1 base, with 9 bases between them. The CDR3 contains 15 residues. Germline values: CDR1 SGHKS, CDR2 YYEKEE (reference sequence). This CDR3 reads CASSLHSLSNQPQHF. CDR3 nucleotides: TGTGCCAGCAGCTTGCATTCTCTCAGCAATCAGCCCCAGCATTTT.

The count of this clone is one. The gene calls are TRBV7-9 and TRBJ1-4, with 7 bases identical to TRBD1. V lost 5 bases, J lost 7 bases, and 10 bases stayed unmatched. Per the germline V gene, CDR1 is SEHNR and CDR2 is FQNEAQ (reference sequence). CDR3 size: 15 residues. This CDR3 reads CASSPGLGQIEKLFF. Written as DNA, the CDR3 is TGTGCCAGCAGCCCGGGTCTGGGACAGATTGAAAAACTGTTTTTT.

The V call is TRBV6-2 or TRBV6-3, the J call TRBJ1-5; 7 positions match TRBD1. The J segment lost 0 bases and the V segment lost 0 bases, leaving 14 bases of the junction unmatched. The CDR3 covers 20 residues. Germline V gene data show CDR1 as MNHEY and CDR2 as SVGEGT. CDR3 DNA sequence: TGTGCCAGCAGTTACTCGAGGGCGAGGGGACAGCTTTATAGCAATCAGCCCCAGCATTTT. Its translation is CASSYSRARGQLYSNQPQHF.

This clone appeared a single time. The chain joins TRBV18 to TRBJ1-5; D not certain. V was shortened by 1 base and J by 1 base, with 2 bases between the two germline ends. CDR1 and CDR2 from the germline V gene are KGHSH and LQKENI. This CDR3 has 13 amino acids. The DNA of the CDR3 is TGTGCCAGCTCACCACGAAGCAATCAGCCCCAGCATTTT. It encodes CASSPRSNQPQHF.

V is TRBV28 and J is TRBJ1-2, with D hard to call. CDR1 and CDR2 from the germline V gene are MDHEN and SYDVKM. The length of the CDR3 is 14 residues. Trimming took 6 bases from V and 5 from J, leaving 16 bases between them. The CDR3 region has the DNA TGTGCCAGCAGCTCTGGACGGCAAACGTATGGCTACACCTTC. It specifies CASSSGRQTYGYTF.

The genes are TRBV11-2 and TRBJ1-5, with D perhaps matching TRBD1 (6 bases). Germline CDR1 SGHAT, CDR2 FQNNGV. The CDR3 totals 17 residues. V was trimmed by 5 bases and J by 1 base, leaving 18 bases between them. The CDR3, as DNA: TGTGCCAGCAGCACCAACAGGGTCGGTATAAGCAATCAGCCCCAGCATTTT. Its protein product is CASSTNRVGISNQPQHF.

V gene TRBV7-2 combines with J gene TRBJ1-5, with TRBD1 matching 8 bases. This CDR3 is built from 13 residues. J was trimmed by 5 bases and V by 9 bases; bases with no gene match: 6. In germline, CDR1 is SGHTA, CDR2 FQGNSA. CDR3 amino acids: CASSGGADQPQHF. The CDR3 DNA reads as TGTGCCAGTTCAGGGGGCGCGGATCAGCCCCAGCATTTT. Drawing the rest from reference TRBV7-2 and TRBJ1-5, the complete variable domain is GAGVSQSPSNKVTEKGKDVELRCDPISGHTALYWYRQSLGQGLEFLIYFQGNSAPDKSGLPSDRFSAERTGGSVSTLTIQRTQQEDSAVYLCASSGGADQPQHFGDGTRLSIL.